What follows are 26 T cell receptor beta chains derived from one specimen sequenced in a study of blood T cell repertoires in COVID-19. Profiled with immunoSEQ multiplex PCR; TCRdb holds only in-frame clones, not every one. Of 70,000 to 95,000 clones in the sample, about 89% were seen once. Sequencing used peripheral blood. These receptors originate from a man aged 45 to 65 with COVID-19, enrolled during active disease.

CDR3 in DNA: TGTGCCAGCAGCCACGGACAGGGCGGGGCCAACGTCCTGACTTTC. This sequence encodes CASSHGQGGANVLTF. V is TRBV5-4 and J is TRBJ2-6, with TRBD1 matching 8 bases. J lost 4 bases, V lost 4 bases, and 4 bases had no gene match. The germline V gene encodes CDR1 SGHNT and CDR2 YYREEE (reference sequence). CDR3 length: 15 amino acids.

This clone was seen a few times. The chain carries TRBV7-8 and TRBJ2-7; tentatively, D is TRBD1 (5 bases). V was trimmed by 5 bases and J by 3 bases, leaving 14 bases between them. Germline CDR1 reads SGHVS; CDR2 reads FQNEAQ. CDR3 size: 14 residues. CDR3 region: CASSTRTSSYEQYF. CDR3 bases: TGTGCCAGCAGCACCCGGACATCGAGCTACGAGCAGTACTTC.

This clone is a singleton in its sample. The CDR3 nucleotides read TGTGCCAGCACGGGGGGAGGGGAGAATGAGCAGTTCTTC. It specifies CASTGGGENEQFF. J is TRBJ2-1 and V is TRBV28; 7 positions match TRBD2. The CDR3 runs 13 residues. Germline-derived CDR1 and CDR2 are MDHEN and SYDVKM. Trimming removed 7 bases from V and 7 bases from J; junction bases left unmatched: 7.

The chain links TRBV18 to TRBJ1-4; the D gene is possibly TRBD1 (5 bases). Germline CDR1 is KGHSH and CDR2 is LQKENI. The CDR3 contains 16 residues. Trimming removed 6 bases at V and 1 base at J, with 15 bases between. CDR3 DNA sequence: TGTGCCAGCTCGCAACAAAGGGGCCTAACTAATGAAAAACTGTTTTTT. Residues: CASSQQRGLTNEKLFF. Supplemented by reference TRBV18 and TRBJ1-4, the full variable domain reads NAGVMQNPRHLVRRRGQEARLRCSPMKGHSHVYWYRQLPEEGLKFMVYLQKENIIDESGMPKERFSAEFPKEGPSILRIQQVVRGDSAAYFCASSQQRGLTNEKLFFGSGTQLSVL.

The chain joins TRBV5-1 to TRBJ1-6; possibly TRBD1 for D (6 bases). Germline-derived CDR1 and CDR2 are SGHRS and YFSETQ. The V end was cut by 4 bases, the J end by 8 bases, with 16 bases between. The CDR3 is 15 amino acids. The CDR3: CASSQQGVQDSPLHF. The CDR3 DNA sequence: TGCGCCAGCAGCCAACAGGGCGTCCAGGATTCACCCCTCCACTTT.

The rearrangement joins TRBV9 to TRBJ1-2, with a weak D call TRBD1 (5 bases). With 0 bases removed from V and 6 bases from J, the gap between germline ends came to 12 bases. The CDR3 totals 14 residues. The germline V gene encodes CDR1 SGDLS and CDR2 YYNGEE. DNA for the CDR3: TGTGCCAGCAGCGTAGTATCGGGGGGTAATGGCTACACCTTC. Translated: CASSVVSGGNGYTF.

The rearrangement joins TRBV5-1 to TRBJ1-3; no definite D call. V was cut by 0 bases and J by 4 bases, with 8 bases left in between. The CDR3 runs 14 residues. Germline V lookup: CDR1 SGHRS, CDR2 YFSETQ. DNA of the CDR3: TGCGCCAGCAGCTTGGGGGAGTCCGGAAACACCATATATTTT. This codes for CASSLGESGNTIYF. Together with reference TRBV5-1 and TRBJ1-3, the CDR3 gives the full variable domain: KAGVTQTPRYLIKTRGQQVTLSCSPISGHRSVSWYQQTPGQGLQFLFEYFSETQRNKGNFPGRFSGRQFSNSRSEMNVSTLELGDSALYLCASSLGESGNTIYFGEGSWLTVV.

The rearrangement links TRBV7-9 to TRBJ1-1, with 7 bases matching TRBD1. This CDR3 is built from 15 residues. Germline V gene sequence: CDR1 SEHNR, CDR2 FQNEAQ (reference sequence). With 1 base clipped from V and 1 base from J, the junction kept 3 bases outside the gene matches. The CDR3 loop reads CASSLVTGWNTEAFF. DNA of the CDR3: TGTGCCAGCAGCTTAGTGACAGGGTGGAACACTGAAGCTTTCTTT.

The gene calls are TRBV24-1 and TRBJ1-1; tentative D call: TRBD1 (6 bases). Germline V gives CDR1 KGHDR, CDR2 SFDVKD. V was clipped by 4 bases and J by 1 base, with 12 bases between them. The CDR3 loop spans 15 amino acids. The CDR3 DNA reads as TGTGCCACCAGTGACACCAGGGGCGGGAACACTGAAGCTTTCTTT. Its translation is CATSDTRGGNTEAFF.

The chain has TRBV2 and TRBJ1-2; D is perhaps TRBD1 (5 bases). CDR1 and CDR2 (germline): SNHLY, FYNNEI. Trimming shortened V by 3 bases and J by 2 bases, and 7 bases separated the two germline ends. The CDR3 covers 13 residues. The CDR3 here is CASSDRANYGYTF. The CDR3 bases are TGTGCCAGCAGTGACAGGGCCAACTATGGCTACACCTTC.

The CDR3 DNA is TGTGCCAGCAGCCGAAGTCGAGGTGAAAAACTGTTTTTT. Residues: CASSRSRGEKLFF. The J gene is TRBJ1-4, the V gene TRBV7-8; no firm D call. Germline assignment: CDR1 SGHVS and CDR2 FQNEAQ. The V and J ends lost 5 bases and 7 bases respectively, with 11 bases between them. This CDR3 spans 13 amino acids.

V is TRBV9 and J is TRBJ1-5, with D tentatively TRBD1 (5 bases). The CDR3 runs to 15 residues. Germline V gives CDR1 SGDLS, CDR2 YYNGEE. Trimming pared 4 bases from V and 3 bases from J, leaving 14 bases between. CDR3 sequence reads: CASSLSAGLNQPQHF. The CDR3 nucleotides read TGTGCCAGCAGCTTGTCGGCAGGGCTCAATCAGCCCCAGCATTTT.

V is TRBV15 and J is TRBJ2-3; 8 bases are a match to TRBD2. There are 16 residues in the CDR3. CDR1 LNHNV and CDR2 YYDKDF come from the germline V gene (reference sequence). Losses at the gene ends were 0 bases for V and 4 bases for J; bases not matched to a gene: 6. CDR3 sequence: CATSRETAGAADTQYF. CDR3 coding DNA: TGTGCCACCAGCAGAGAAACAGCGGGGGCCGCAGATACGCAGTATTTT.

This clone was observed a handful of times. The chain links TRBV9 to TRBJ2-2; TRBD2 matches at 10 bases. Germline V lookup: CDR1 SGDLS, CDR2 YYNGEE. Trimming cost V 0 bases and J 10 bases; bases outside gene matches: 12. The CDR3 runs 17 residues. CDR3 loop: CASSVGPSSGGVEELFF. The CDR3 DNA reads TGTGCCAGCAGCGTAGGGCCCTCTAGCGGGGGTGTTGAGGAGCTGTTTTTT.

CDR3 sequence (DNA): TGTGCCAGCAGCCAAGAAGACAGGTGGAACACTGAAGCTTTCTTT. Its protein product is CASSQEDRWNTEAFF. This chain connects TRBV14 to TRBJ1-1; tentative D call: TRBD1 (6 bases). In germline, CDR1 is SGHDN, CDR2 FVKESK. This CDR3 region has 15 residues. Trimming took 0 bases from V and 1 from J, leaving 9 bases between them.

J is TRBJ2-5 and V is TRBV7-3; D is possibly TRBD2 (6 bases). Between the trimmed V and J ends, which lost 5 bases and 1 base, there was a span of 8 bases. The CDR3 has 13 amino acids. Per the germline V gene, CDR1 is SGHTA and CDR2 is FQGTGA. Here the CDR3 reads CASSAGFQETQYF. Written as DNA, the CDR3 is TGTGCCAGCAGCGCGGGATTCCAAGAGACCCAGTACTTC.

The rearrangement links TRBV30 to TRBJ1-5; D remains ambiguous. The V end lost 1 base, the J end lost 0 bases, and 7 bases lay between the germline ends. The CDR3 is 14 residues long. The V gene's germline CDR1 is GTSNPN and CDR2 SVGIG (reference sequence). DNA for the CDR3: TGTGCCTGGAGTGGGCTTAATAGCAATCAGCCCCAGCATTTT. Translating gives CAWSGLNSNQPQHF. The whole variable domain, remainder taken from reference TRBV30 and TRBJ1-5, is SQTIHQWPATLVQPVGSPLSLECTVEGTSNPNLYWYRQAAGRGLQLLFYSVGIGQISSEVPQNLSASRPQDRQFILSSKKLLLSDSGFYLCAWSGLNSNQPQHFGDGTRLSIL.

This chain joins TRBV28 and TRBJ2-7; 9 bases align to TRBD2. Germline assignment: CDR1 MDHEN and CDR2 SYDVKM. The junction had 10 bases not matched to a gene; V was cut back by 6 bases and J by 7 bases. CDR3 length: 14 amino acids. The CDR3 region has the DNA TGTGCCAGCAGCCCAAGCGGGGGGCCGGGGGAGCAGTACTTC. Its translation: CASSPSGGPGEQYF.

A few counts support this clone. The chain employs TRBV27 and TRBJ1-5; tentative D call: TRBD1 (5 bases). Per germline, CDR1 MNHEY and CDR2 SMNVEV (reference sequence). V lost 0 bases, J lost 4 bases, and 10 bases lay in between. This CDR3 comprises 15 residues. CDR3 in DNA: TGTGCCAGCAGTTTATCGGGTGCAGGGAATCAGCCCCAGCATTTT. It specifies CASSLSGAGNQPQHF.

The CDR3 nucleotides read TGTGCCAGTAGAGACGGACAGGCGCCGAACACCGGGGAGCTGTTTTTT. Protein: CASRDGQAPNTGELFF. This sequence joins TRBV19 and TRBJ2-2; 7 bases map to TRBD1. CDR3 length: 16 amino acids. Germline CDR1 LNHDA, CDR2 SQIVND (reference sequence). After removal of 6 bases from V and 0 bases from J, the junction contained 7 bases not matched to a gene. The full variable domain, in which reference TRBV19 and TRBJ2-2 provide the parts outside the CDR3, is DGGITQSPKYLFRKEGQNVTLSCEQNLNHDAMYWYRQDPGQGLRLIYYSQIVNDFQKGDIAEGYSVSREKKESFPLTVTSAQKNPTAFYLCASRDGQAPNTGELFFGEGSRLTVL.

The gene calls are TRBV2 and TRBJ1-5; D unclear. V was clipped by 7 bases and J by 2 bases, with 12 bases between them. The CDR3 is made up of 14 amino acids. Germline assignment: CDR1 SNHLY and CDR2 FYNNEI. The CDR3 sequence: CASKEGSGNQPQHF. The CDR3, as DNA: TGTGCCAGCAAAGAGGGTAGCGGCAATCAGCCCCAGCATTTT.

V and J are TRBV27 and TRBJ1-1; possible D gene TRBD1, 5 bases. V was trimmed by 9 bases and J by 0 bases, leaving 11 bases between them. From germline, CDR1 is MNHEY and CDR2 SMNVEV (reference sequence). This CDR3 spans 13 amino acids. The CDR3 here is CASGRTMNTEAFF. In DNA form, the CDR3 reads TGTGCCAGTGGACGGACAATGAACACTGAAGCTTTCTTT.

The rearrangement uses TRBV2 and TRBJ1-4, with TRBD1 identical over 9 bases. Germline V gene data show CDR1 as SNHLY and CDR2 as FYNNEI. The CDR3 totals 14 residues. V trimming: 5 bases; J trimming: 4 bases; junction bases outside the gene matches: 2. The CDR3 region is CASSLDRGNEKLFF. In nucleotides, the CDR3 is TGTGCCAGCAGTTTGGACAGGGGTAATGAAAAACTGTTTTTT. Full variable domain (rest looked up from reference TRBV2 and TRBJ1-4): EPEVTQTPSHQVTQMGQEVILRCVPISNHLYFYWYRQILGQKVEFLVSFYNNEISEKSEIFDDQFSVERPDGSNFTLKIRSTKLEDSAMYFCASSLDRGNEKLFFGSGTQLSVL.

V usage is TRBV6-2 or TRBV6-3 and J usage is TRBJ1-5; maybe TRBD1 (5 bases). CDR1 is MNHEY, CDR2 SVGEGT, per germline. Trimming removed 2 bases from V and 0 bases from J, with 17 bases in between. The CDR3 loop spans 18 amino acids. The CDR3 DNA reads as TGTGCCAGCAGTTACCCGCCTCCCGGGGGATTTAGCAATCAGCCCCAGCATTTT. This codes for CASSYPPPGGFSNQPQHF.

The chain combines TRBV6-6 with TRBJ2-2; tentative D call: TRBD2 (6 bases). The CDR3 is 14 amino acids. Germline V CDR1 and CDR2: MNHNY, SVGAGI (reference sequence). V was cut by 10 bases and J by 5 bases, with 17 bases left in between. The CDR3: CATQTSRETGELFF. The CDR3 bases are TGTGCCACCCAGACTAGTCGGGAAACCGGGGAGCTGTTTTTT.

The V call is TRBV10-3, the J call TRBJ2-7; perhaps TRBD1 as D (6 bases). The V end was cut by 8 bases, the J end by 2 bases, with 10 bases between. The CDR3 loop spans 12 amino acids. Germline V gene data show CDR1 as ENHRY and CDR2 as SYGVKD. CDR3 sequence reads: CAIGDTTYEQYF. The CDR3 region has the DNA TGTGCCATCGGGGACACAACCTACGAGCAGTACTTC.